This is a list of T cell receptor beta chains from one sample in a study of STAT3 mutations in large granular lymphocyte leukemia. TCRdb's table, derived via immunoSEQ multiplex PCR, lists solely in-frame clones and lacks some. The sample lists about 12,000 clones, about 85% occurring once. The sequencing sample was made of peripheral blood mononuclear cells. These receptors all stem from a man of 80 years or more with T-cell large granular lymphocyte leukemia. Some clones in this sample may be carry-over from other donors' samples. Each CDR3 is given with its conserved first and last residue. The D gene is left open where the match is weak. Some rows mark clone size as missing; the rest say once, few, many or name a class of expanded clone.

abundance	d_gene	len	j_gene	v_gene	CDR3aa	CDR3nt
.	.	13	TRBJ1-3	TRBV29-1	CSAVTNSGNTIYF	TGCAGCGCCGTTACCAACTCTGGAAACACCATATATTTT
.	.	14	TRBJ1-6	TRBV30	CACNKGLENSPLHF	TGTGCCTGCAACAAGGGACTGGAAAATTCACCCCTCCACTTT
.	.	15	TRBJ1-2	TRBV18	CASSPRGGGGDGYTF	TGTGCCAGCTCACCACGAGGAGGCGGGGGTGATGGCTACACCTTC
.	.	13	TRBJ2-1	TRBV4-1	CASSYDYYNEQFF	TGCGCCAGCAGTTACGACTACTACAATGAGCAGTTCTTC
.	.	13	TRBJ1-5	TRBV7-9	CASSSGTTQPQHF	TGTGCCAGCAGCTCAGGGACAACCCAGCCCCAGCATTTT
.	TRBD1	15	TRBJ1-6	TRBV9	CASSQGTVHISPLHF	TGTGCCAGCAGCCAAGGGACAGTTCACATTTCACCCCTCCACTTT
.	.	15	TRBJ2-7	TRBV5-6	CASSLRTENIWEQYF	TGTGCCAGCAGCTTGAGGACAGAGAACATATGGGAGCAGTACTTC
once	.	13	TRBJ1-5	TRBV7-9	CASSLGGLQPQHF	TGTGCCAGCAGCTTAGGGGGGTTGCAGCCCCAGCATTTT
.	.	14	TRBJ1-1	TRBV5-4	CASSSVGRMTEAFF	TGTGCCAGCAGTTCCGTAGGGCGGATGACTGAAGCTTTCTTT
.	.	15	TRBJ1-5	TRBV4-1	CASSQWSGVDQPQHF	TGCGCCAGCAGCCAATGGTCAGGGGTAGATCAGCCCCAGCATTTT
once	.	15	TRBJ1-1	TRBV28	CASSPPGILDTEAFF	TGTGCCAGCAGCCCACCTGGGATACTAGACACTGAAGCTTTCTTT
.	TRBD2	14	TRBJ2-1	TRBV5-4	CASSSGLDYNEQFF	TGTGCCAGCAGCTCAGGACTAGACTACAATGAGCAGTTCTTC
.	.	15	TRBJ1-3	TRBV5-5	CASSLANIAGNTIYF	TGTGCCAGCAGCTTGGCCAACATTGCTGGAAACACCATATATTTT
.	.	16	TRBJ1-4	TRBV6-6	CASRLLGESLNEKLFF	TGTGCCAGCAGACTCCTCGGGGAAAGCTTAAATGAAAAACTGTTTTTT
.	TRBD1	15	TRBJ1-6	TRBV28	CASSGTGGSNSPLHF	TGTGCCAGCAGTGGGACAGGGGGTAGTAATTCACCCCTCCACTTT
.	.	14	TRBJ1-1	TRBV7-2	CASSPWTMNTEAFF	TGTGCCAGCAGCCCGTGGACGATGAACACTGAAGCTTTCTTT
.	.	14	TRBJ1-6	TRBV7-9	CASSLRSNNSPLHF	TGTGCCAGCAGCTTAAGGAGTAACAATTCACCCCTCCACTTT
.	TRBD1	14	TRBJ2-5	TRBV5-1	CASSLATGVETQYF	TGCGCCAGCAGCTTGGCGACAGGGGTAGAGACCCAGTACTTC
once	.	18	TRBJ2-7	TRBV4-3	CASSQGRSRGASGYEQYF	TGCGCCAGCAGCCAAGGGAGGAGCAGGGGGGCCAGCGGTTACGAGCAGTACTTC
.	.	16	TRBJ1-6	TRBV7-2	CASSLRRSGNNSPLHF	TGTGCCAGCAGCTTAAGGAGGTCAGGGAACAATTCACCCCTCCACTTT
once	.	16	TRBJ2-4	TRBV28	CASSILLEPPGDIQYF	TGTGCCAGCAGCATCCTGCTTGAACCGCCCGGAGACATTCAGTACTTC
.	TRBD1	15	TRBJ2-1	TRBV5-4	CASSLTQGVDGEQFF	TGTGCCAGCAGCCTGACACAGGGGGTTGACGGTGAGCAGTTCTTC
.	TRBD1	16	TRBJ2-7	TRBV18	CASSPGGQGRINEQYF	TGTGCCAGCTCACCCGGAGGACAGGGGAGGATTAACGAGCAGTACTTC
few	TRBD1	16	TRBJ1-6	TRBV25-1	CASSTTDRGPNSPLHF	TGTGCCAGCAGTACAACAGACAGGGGCCCCAATTCACCCCTCCACTTT
.	.	12	TRBJ1-2	TRBV28	CASSFQNYGYTF	TGTGCCAGCAGTTTTCAAAACTATGGCTACACCTTC
.	.	14	TRBJ1-2	TRBV11-3	CASSLADGPPHYTF	TGTGCCAGCAGCTTAGCCGACGGCCCTCCCCACTACACCTTC
.	TRBD1	18	TRBJ1-2	TRBV4-2	CASSRRSGTGSSIYGYTF	TGTGCCAGCAGCCGGCGCTCCGGGACAGGGTCATCAATATATGGCTACACCTTC
.	.	12	TRBJ2-1	TRBV9	CASSPRRDEQFF	TGTGCCAGCAGCCCCCGCAGGGATGAGCAGTTCTTC
.	TRBD1	14	TRBJ2-7	TRBV13	CASSLRTGYFEQYF	TGTGCCAGCAGCCTCAGGACAGGGTATTTCGAGCAGTACTTC
.	.	14	TRBJ2-7	TRBV18	CASSRDSRPSEQYF	TGTGCCAGCTCACGCGACTCCCGGCCCTCCGAGCAGTACTTC
.	TRBD2	15	TRBJ2-3	TRBV9	CASSDRGGLADTQYF	TGTGCCAGCAGCGACCGGGGGGGCCTTGCAGATACGCAGTATTTT
.	TRBD2	16	TRBJ2-1	TRBV5-4	CASSLVTSGGYNEQFF	TGTGCCAGCAGCTTGGTGACTAGCGGGGGGTACAATGAGCAGTTCTTC
.	.	14	TRBJ1-2	TRBV7-9	CASSPGSNPYGYTF	TGTGCCAGCAGCCCCGGCTCGAACCCCTATGGCTACACCTTC
.	.	15	TRBJ2-3	TRBV4-3	CASSQDRLGTDTQYF	TGCGCCAGCAGCCAAGATCGGCTTGGCACAGATACGCAGTATTTT
.	TRBD1	15	TRBJ2-5	TRBV4-2	CASSVRTGGVRTQYF	TGTGCCAGCAGCGTCCGGACAGGGGGCGTGAGGACCCAGTACTTC
.	.	14	TRBJ1-2	TRBV7-9	CASSLANRLYGYTF	TGTGCCAGCAGCTTAGCGAACAGGCTCTATGGCTACACCTTC
.	.	15	TRBJ1-4	TRBV9	CASSVGWGVGEKLFF	TGTGCCAGCAGCGTAGGATGGGGGGTGGGCGAAAAACTGTTTTTT
few	.	16	TRBJ1-3	TRBV7-8	CASSPRRGYSGNTIYF	TGTGCCAGCAGCCCGCGGAGGGGTTACTCTGGAAACACCATATATTTT
.	TRBD1	14	TRBJ1-4	TRBV7-9	CASSPSGTDEKLFF	TGTGCCAGCAGCCCCTCCGGGACAGATGAAAAACTGTTTTTT
.	.	15	TRBJ1-1	TRBV5-1	CASSLESGGLTEAFF	TGCGCCAGCAGCTTGGAGAGTGGGGGGCTGACTGAAGCTTTCTTT
few	.	12	TRBJ2-2	TRBV27	CASSTTTGELFF	TGTGCCAGCAGTACGACGACCGGGGAGCTGTTTTTT
once	TRBD1	16	TRBJ2-1	TRBV25-1	CASSGLGTGLANEQFF	TGTGCCAGCAGTGGATTGGGGACAGGGCTCGCCAATGAGCAGTTCTTC
few	.	14	TRBJ2-6	TRBV29-1	CSVELATGANVLTF	TGCAGCGTTGAACTCGCGACGGGGGCCAACGTCCTGACTTTC
.	.	10	TRBJ2-7	TRBV30	CAQGNYEQYF	TGTGCCCAAGGGAACTACGAGCAGTACTTC
.	TRBD1	15	TRBJ1-5	TRBV7-8	CASSSTGAQNQPQHF	TGTGCCAGCAGCTCGACAGGGGCACAGAATCAGCCCCAGCATTTT
few	.	14	TRBJ2-3	TRBV29-1	CSVGALLGRDTQYF	TGCAGCGTTGGGGCACTACTAGGCCGGGATACGCAGTATTTT
.	.	14	TRBJ1-5	TRBV18	CASSPVDGPQPQHF	TGTGCCAGCTCACCCGTGGACGGACCTCAGCCCCAGCATTTT
large	.	13	TRBJ1-5	TRBV7-8	CASSLEGIQPQHF	TGTGCCAGCAGCTTAGAGGGAATCCAGCCCCAGCATTTT
.	.	13	TRBJ2-2	TRBV5-1	CASSLGNTGELFF	TGCGCCAGCAGTTTGGGGAACACCGGGGAGCTGTTTTTT
once	TRBD2	15	TRBJ2-5	TRBV15	CATSRVGTSVETQYF	TGTGCCACCAGCAGAGTCGGGACTAGCGTAGAGACCCAGTACTTC
.	TRBD1	13	TRBJ1-5	TRBV29-1	CSVEQGANQPQHF	TGCAGCGTTGAGCAGGGGGCCAATCAGCCCCAGCATTTT
few	.	14	TRBJ2-7	TRBV5-1	CASSIMSRVYEQYF	TGCGCCAGCAGCATCATGTCCCGGGTCTACGAGCAGTACTTC
.	.	17	TRBJ1-5	TRBV21-1	CASSRGEGYSSNQPQHF	TGTGCCAGCAGCCGAGGGGAGGGCTATTCTAGCAATCAGCCCCAGCATTTT
.	.	16	TRBJ2-3	TRBV18	CASSQGHGSYTDTQYF	TGTGCCAGCTCACAAGGACACGGGAGTTACACAGATACGCAGTATTTT
few	TRBD2	15	TRBJ2-7	TRBV7-3	CASSPGGLAGFEQYF	TGTGCCAGCAGCCCAGGGGGACTAGCGGGTTTTGAGCAGTACTTC
.	.	15	TRBJ2-1	TRBV7-2	CASSGGRWSYNEQFF	TGTGCCAGCAGCGGAGGGAGGTGGTCCTACAATGAGCAGTTCTTC
once	TRBD1	12	TRBJ2-1	TRBV30	CAWSVFSGGKFF	TGTGCCTGGAGTGTTTTTTCAGGGGGCAAGTTCTTC